The 15 T cell receptor beta chains presented below share a single source sample, sequenced in a study of blood T cell repertoires in COVID-19. Data came from immunoSEQ multiplex PCR; TCRdb stores just in-frame clones and leaves some out. Here the sample spans around 120,000 clones, roughly 80% being singletons. The sample taken for sequencing was peripheral blood. Every receptor here comes from a man aged 30 to 45 with acute or convalescent COVID-19.

V and J are TRBV5-6 and TRBJ1-5; D not resolved. Germline lookup yields CDR1 SGHDT and CDR2 YYEEEE. The CDR3 has 14 amino acids. V was pared by 4 bases and J by 2 bases, with 10 bases between. CDR3 residues: CASSRSVGNQPQHF. The DNA of the CDR3 is TGTGCCAGCAGCCGATCGGTAGGCAATCAGCCCCAGCATTTT. Full variable domain (rest looked up from reference TRBV5-6 and TRBJ1-5): DAGVTQSPTHLIKTRGQQVTLRCSPKSGHDTVSWYQQALGQGPQFIFQYYEEEERQRGNFPDRFSGHQFPNYSSELNVNALLLGDSALYLCASSRSVGNQPQHFGDGTRLSIL.

The chain joins TRBV6-5 to TRBJ1-6, with 8 positions matching TRBD1. V shed 5 bases, J shed 6 bases, and the junction held 6 bases outside the gene matches. The germline V gene encodes CDR1 MNHEY and CDR2 SVGAGI. The CDR3 has 15 residues. In DNA, the CDR3 is TGTGCCAGCAGTCCCGGGGGGACAGGTAATTCACCCCTCCACTTT. Encoded protein: CASSPGGTGNSPLHF.

The rearrangement joins TRBV5-1 to TRBJ1-5; D may be TRBD1 (6 bases). CDR1 SGHRS and CDR2 YFSETQ come from the germline V gene. CDR3 length equals 16 residues. With 0 bases removed from V and 9 bases from J, the gap between germline ends came to 19 bases. CDR3: CASSLDSGTPLWPQHF. The CDR3 DNA follows: TGCGCCAGCAGCTTGGATTCCGGGACACCTCTATGGCCCCAGCATTTT.

This chain connects TRBV6-4 to TRBJ2-3, with TRBD2 matching over 10 bases. Germline CDR1 and CDR2: MRHNA and SNTAGT. The CDR3 sequence is 15 residues long. The V segment lost 6 bases and the J segment 6 bases; nucleotides outside the gene matches: 9. DNA of the CDR3: TGTGCCAGCAGCCCTTTAGCGGGGGGCAGTGATACGCAGTATTTT. As protein: CASSPLAGGSDTQYF.

This clone has just one count. J is TRBJ2-2 and V is TRBV3-1 (or the pseudogene TRBV3-2); the match to TRBD1 covers 10 bases. Trimming took 6 bases from V and 4 from J; bases not matched to a gene: 5. The length of the CDR3 is 15 residues. The germline V gene encodes CDR1 LGHDT and CDR2 YNNKEL (reference sequence). The CDR3 region is CASRHGTGVTGELFF. In nucleotides, the CDR3 is TGTGCCAGCAGACACGGGACAGGGGTCACCGGGGAGCTGTTTTTT.

The rearrangement uses TRBV2 and TRBJ1-6; 8 nucleotides agree with TRBD1. The CDR3 consists of 16 residues. V was clipped by 6 bases and J by 10 bases; unmatched bases: 14. Germline loops: CDR1 SNHLY, CDR2 FYNNEI. This CDR3 is CASRDRRQGLGSPLHF. The CDR3 DNA reads TGTGCCAGCAGGGATCGTAGACAGGGGCTAGGGTCACCCCTCCACTTT.

The rearrangement uses TRBV27 and TRBJ1-4; D gene uncertain. The CDR3 is 13 amino acids. Germline V CDR1 and CDR2: MNHEY, SMNVEV (reference sequence). Trimming left V 2 bases short and J 3 bases short, with 4 bases between. The CDR3 nucleotides read TGTGCCAGCAGTTTAGGAGCTAATGAAAAACTGTTTTTT. It specifies CASSLGANEKLFF.

This clone appeared a single time. The chain has TRBV7-8 and TRBJ1-5; D perhaps matches TRBD1 (6 bases). V was cut by 6 bases and J by 3 bases, with 15 bases left in between. Germline CDR1 and CDR2: SGHVS and FQNEAQ. The CDR3 spans 15 residues. For the CDR3, the DNA is TGTGCCAGCAGTTCGAGACAGGTCCTCAATCAGCCCCAGCATTTT. Protein: CASSSRQVLNQPQHF.

This chain uses TRBV9 with TRBJ2-1; D is undetermined. Germline loops: CDR1 SGDLS, CDR2 YYNGEE. The CDR3 spans 15 residues. V dropped 0 bases and J dropped 2 bases, with 9 bases sitting between them. The CDR3 reads CASSVDGAPYNEQFF. The CDR3 nucleotides read TGTGCCAGCAGCGTAGACGGAGCACCCTACAATGAGCAGTTCTTC. Full variable domain (missing parts from reference TRBV9 and TRBJ2-1): DSGVTQTPKHLITATGQRVTLRCSPRSGDLSVYWYQQSLDQGLQFLIQYYNGEERAKGNILERFSAQQFPDLHSELNLSSLELGDSALYFCASSVDGAPYNEQFFGPGTRLTVL.

This chain uses TRBV19 with TRBJ1-3, with 7 bases matching TRBD1. The germline V gene encodes CDR1 LNHDA and CDR2 SQIVND (reference sequence). The CDR3 runs 15 residues. V lost 6 bases and J lost 0; bases outside the gene matches: 5. The CDR3 protein is CASSSDRSSGNTIYF. The CDR3 nucleotides are TGTGCCAGTAGCTCGGACAGGAGCTCTGGAAACACCATATATTTT.

The chain links TRBV6-5 to TRBJ2-3; the D gene is possibly TRBD2 (6 bases). CDR1 is MNHEY and CDR2 is SVGAGI in the germline V gene. The ends were cut back, 5 bases at V and 1 base at J, with 10 bases in the middle. The CDR3 consists of 14 residues. CDR3 sequence (DNA): TGTGCCAGCAGTCGGGACTCTGGCACAGATACGCAGTATTTT. It codes for CASSRDSGTDTQYF.

This rearrangement joins TRBV4-1 to TRBJ1-1; D may be TRBD1 (6 bases). This CDR3 comprises 18 residues. Germline V gene sequence: CDR1 MGHRA, CDR2 YSYEKL. Trimming pared 0 bases from V and 6 bases from J, leaving 23 bases between. The CDR3 region has the DNA TGCGCCAGCAGCCAAGATCGTACAGGGCGGCCGGCTCCAGCTGAAGCTTTCTTT. It translates to CASSQDRTGRPAPAEAFF.

The CDR3 DNA follows: TGCGCCAGCAGGTCGAACAGGGATGTGGTATACAATGAGCAGTTCTTC. Amino acids: CASRSNRDVVYNEQFF. The rearrangement joins TRBV5-1 to TRBJ2-1; the D gene is possibly TRBD1 (6 bases). CDR1 is SGHRS and CDR2 is YFSETQ in the germline V gene. V gave up 5 bases and J gave up 4 bases, with 19 bases separating them. This CDR3 has 16 amino acids.

The chain is built from TRBV19 and TRBJ2-5; 10 bases match TRBD2. Per the germline V gene, CDR1 is LNHDA and CDR2 is SQIVND (reference sequence). This CDR3 has 18 residues. V lost 1 base and J lost 2; bases outside the gene matches: 10. Here the CDR3 reads CASSIVGGSGGLQETQYF. DNA for the CDR3: TGTGCCAGTAGTATAGTAGGGGGTAGCGGGGGGTTACAAGAGACCCAGTACTTC.

V gene TRBV7-2 combines with J gene TRBJ2-3; TRBD2 matches 8 bases. Germline V gives CDR1 SGHTA, CDR2 FQGNSA. Trimming at V came to 2 bases and at J to 4 bases, leaving 2 bases not matched to a gene. The CDR3 loop spans 14 amino acids. CDR3 bases: TGTGCCAGCAGCTTACCGGGGGGGCCAGATACGCAGTATTTT. Its translation is CASSLPGGPDTQYF.